These 25 T cell receptor beta chains share one sample of origin, sequenced in a study of shared clonotypes between healthy human individuals. Clones were sequenced by immunoSEQ multiplex PCR, and TCRdb holds only the in-frame ones, with some missing. The sample has about 1 million clones; approximately 78% are singletons. Sequencing used memory CD4+ T cells from PBMCs. Subset indicated: CD45RA-negative fraction. The receptors derive from a man aged 18-30 years in good health. Some clones in this sample may be carry-over from other donors' samples.

This chain uses TRBV28 with TRBJ1-1; no firm D call. Germline CDR1 MDHEN, CDR2 SYDVKM. V shed 6 bases and J shed 6 bases, with 20 bases lying between them. There are 15 residues in the CDR3. The CDR3 sequence is CASRVPIARRAEAFF. Written as DNA, the CDR3 is TGTGCCAGCAGGGTCCCTATCGCCCGAAGGGCTGAAGCTTTCTTT.

The chain joins TRBV6-5 to TRBJ2-7; 8 bases are a match to TRBD1. After removal of 8 bases from V and 5 bases from J, the junction contained 14 bases not matched to a gene. From germline, CDR1 is MNHEY and CDR2 SVGAGI. CDR3 length equals 15 residues. The CDR3 loop is CASRPRTGTFNEQYF. DNA of the CDR3: TGTGCCAGCCGCCCAAGGACAGGGACCTTCAACGAGCAGTACTTC.

This clone has a handful of counts. The gene calls are TRBV29-1 and TRBJ1-1; D call uncertain. CDR1 is SQVTM and CDR2 is ANQGSEA in the germline V gene. The CDR3 runs to 13 residues. Trimming pared 0 bases from V and 7 bases from J, leaving 12 bases between. The CDR3 nucleotides read TGCAGCGTTGAAGAAATTCCCTGGGATGAAGCTTTCTTT. Its protein is CSVEEIPWDEAFF.

Details on this clone: The sample holds other DNA sequences that translate to the same CDR3. V gene TRBV29-1 combines with J gene TRBJ2-3, with D maybe TRBD2 (6 bases). This CDR3 is 12 amino acids long. Germline assignment: CDR1 SQVTM and CDR2 ANQGSEA. Trimming stripped 1 base from V and 6 bases from J, with 8 bases between. DNA of the CDR3: TGCAGCGTTGAAGGGGCGGGGGATACGCAGTATTTT. It translates to CSVEGAGDTQYF.

This chain uses TRBV11-2 with TRBJ1-3, with 7 bases identical to TRBD1. CDR1 SGHAT and CDR2 FQNNGV come from the germline V gene. V was pared by 6 bases and J by 4 bases, with 9 bases of the junction left unmatched. This CDR3 has 15 amino acids. The CDR3 DNA sequence: TGTGCCAGCAGGCGCCCTCAGGGGGGCGGAAACACCATATATTTT. As protein: CASRRPQGGGNTIYF.

This rearrangement joins TRBV10-3 to TRBJ2-3; 12 bases map to TRBD2. Germline V lookup: CDR1 ENHRY, CDR2 SYGVKD. This CDR3 has 17 amino acids. V gave up 6 bases and J gave up 5 bases; unmatched junction bases: 12. The CDR3, as DNA: TGTGCCATCAGATCGCTTCCGACTAGCGGGAGTATAGATACGCAGTATTTT. Protein: CAIRSLPTSGSIDTQYF.

The genes are TRBV2 and TRBJ1-3; D is unclear. Germline-derived CDR1 and CDR2 are SNHLY and FYNNEI. The V gene lost 1 base and the J gene lost 0 bases, with 7 bases spanning the gap. This CDR3 spans 15 amino acids. CDR3 loop: CASSEGRSSGNTIYF. For the CDR3, the DNA is TGTGCCAGCAGTGAAGGGCGGAGCTCTGGAAACACCATATATTTT.

This rearrangement joins TRBV6-1 to TRBJ2-7; D remains ambiguous. CDR1 is MNHNS and CDR2 is SASEGT in the germline V gene. V was trimmed by 0 bases and J by 6 bases, leaving 15 bases between them. The CDR3 loop spans 15 amino acids. CDR3 DNA: TGTGCCAGCAGTGAAGCGGCCGGGCTACGTGGCGAGCAGTACTTC. It translates to CASSEAAGLRGEQYF.

The chain employs TRBV6-6 and TRBJ2-7, with D unclear. Between the trimmed V and J ends, which lost 10 bases and 7 bases, there was a span of 14 bases. CDR1 is MNHNY and CDR2 is SVGAGI in the germline V gene (reference sequence). This CDR3 spans 11 amino acids. This CDR3 is CATQWLEEQYF. For the CDR3, the DNA is TGTGCCACCCAATGGTTGGAGGAGCAGTACTTC.

The CDR3 coding sequence is TGTGCCAGCAGCGCTGGGGTGCAGGGATCAGATACGCAGTATTTT. Translation gives CASSAGVQGSDTQYF. This chain connects TRBV27 to TRBJ2-3, with D maybe TRBD1 (5 bases). Germline assignment: CDR1 MNHEY and CDR2 SMNVEV (reference sequence). Trimming removed 6 bases from V and 4 bases from J, with 17 bases in between. The CDR3 runs to 15 residues.

This clone has a single count. The J gene is TRBJ2-1, the V gene TRBV4-2, with 7 bases aligning to TRBD2. Germline V lookup: CDR1 LGHNA, CDR2 YNFKEQ. CDR3 length: 20 amino acids. The junction had 18 bases not matched to a gene; V was cut back by 4 bases and J by 0 bases. The CDR3 DNA reads TGTGCCAGCAGCCCCGGGCCTGCGGCGGGAGCCTCACCCTCCTACAATGAGCAGTTCTTC. This codes for CASSPGPAAGASPSYNEQFF.

The genes are TRBV11-1 and TRBJ2-7; D is unclear. Germline-derived CDR1 and CDR2 are SGHAT and FQDESV (reference sequence). CDR3 size: 12 residues. Trimming cost V 4 bases and J 3 bases, with 7 bases left between them. CDR3 region: CASSSPYYEQYF. CDR3 in DNA: TGTGCCAGCAGCTCACCTTACTACGAGCAGTACTTC.

The table lists this clone with a count of one. The chain couples TRBV28 to TRBJ2-1, with D possibly matching TRBD2 (7 bases). This CDR3 contains 16 residues. Germline CDR1 reads MDHEN; CDR2 reads SYDVKM. V lost 4 bases, J lost 0 bases, and 13 bases lay in between. The DNA of the CDR3 is TGTGCCAGCAGTTACCGGGGGGCCCGCTCCTACAATGAGCAGTTCTTC. As protein: CASSYRGARSYNEQFF.

The J gene is TRBJ2-2, the V gene TRBV5-1; D is ambiguous. V lost 0 bases and J 6 bases, leaving 9 bases between the germline ends. CDR1 SGHRS and CDR2 YFSETQ come from the germline V gene. The CDR3 has 14 residues. CDR3 sequence reads: CASSLERVAGELFF. Here the CDR3 DNA reads TGCGCCAGCAGCTTGGAACGGGTGGCCGGGGAGCTGTTTTTT. Combining the CDR3 with reference TRBV5-1 and TRBJ2-2 gives the whole variable domain KAGVTQTPRYLIKTRGQQVTLSCSPISGHRSVSWYQQTPGQGLQFLFEYFSETQRNKGNFPGRFSGRQFSNSRSEMNVSTLELGDSALYLCASSLERVAGELFFGEGSRLTVL.

This clone was seen just once. The chain carries TRBV4-2 and TRBJ1-1, with TRBD1 matching 7 bases. V gave up 4 bases and J gave up 6 bases; unmatched junction bases: 11. The CDR3 length is 15 residues. Per the germline V gene, CDR1 is LGHNA and CDR2 is YNFKEQ. CDR3 amino acids: CASSPVEGARSEAFF. Written as DNA, the CDR3 is TGTGCCAGCAGCCCTGTGGAGGGGGCTCGGTCTGAAGCTTTCTTT.

This chain joins TRBV27 and TRBJ2-7; 11 nucleotides match TRBD1. Germline V gene data show CDR1 as MNHEY and CDR2 as SMNVEV (reference sequence). The junction had 3 bases not matched to a gene; V was cut back by 6 bases and J by 5 bases. The CDR3 runs to 13 residues. CDR3 region: CASRGTGGNEQYF. CDR3 in DNA: TGTGCCAGCAGGGGGACAGGGGGGAACGAGCAGTACTTC.

The chain joins TRBV5-1 to TRBJ1-1, with D unresolved. The V gene lost 3 bases and the J gene lost 11 bases, with 11 bases spanning the gap. The CDR3 runs to 11 residues. Germline V lookup: CDR1 SGHRS, CDR2 YFSETQ. The chain's CDR3 is CASSSGVWAFF. CDR3 bases: TGCGCCAGCAGCTCAGGAGTGTGGGCTTTCTTT. The full variable domain, completed using reference TRBV5-1 and TRBJ1-1, is KAGVTQTPRYLIKTRGQQVTLSCSPISGHRSVSWYQQTPGQGLQFLFEYFSETQRNKGNFPGRFSGRQFSNSRSEMNVSTLELGDSALYLCASSSGVWAFFGQGTRLTVV.

Comment on this clone: Different DNA sequences within this sample yield the same CDR3. V is TRBV7-9 and J is TRBJ2-5, with D perhaps being TRBD1 or TRBD2 (5 bases each). V was cut by 5 bases and J by 2 bases, with 12 bases left in between. Germline V gene sequence: CDR1 SEHNR, CDR2 FQNEAQ (reference sequence). This CDR3 is 14 amino acids long. DNA for the CDR3: TGTGCCAGCAGCCCGGGACGTTTACAAGAGACCCAGTACTTC. Translation gives CASSPGRLQETQYF.

The chain couples TRBV18 to TRBJ2-3, with TRBD1 as a possible D gene (6 bases). The CDR3 consists of 15 residues. V was trimmed by 3 bases and J by 2 bases, leaving 12 bases between them. Germline V CDR1 and CDR2: KGHSH, LQKENI. DNA of the CDR3: TGTGCCAGCTCACCTATCACAGGGACCACAGATACGCAGTATTTT. Its translation is CASSPITGTTDTQYF. Full variable domain (remainder filled in from reference TRBV18 and TRBJ2-3): NAGVMQNPRHLVRRRGQEARLRCSPMKGHSHVYWYRQLPEEGLKFMVYLQKENIIDESGMPKERFSAEFPKEGPSILRIQQVVRGDSAAYFCASSPITGTTDTQYFGPGTRLTVL.

The chain links TRBV28 to TRBJ2-3; D gene unclear. The germline CDR1 and CDR2 sequences are MDHEN and SYDVKM. V was clipped by 5 bases and J by 0 bases, with 15 bases between them. CDR3 size: 16 residues. CDR3 DNA sequence: TGTGCCAGCAGTCCGACTCAGCGATCGAGCACAGATACGCAGTATTTT. Translation: CASSPTQRSSTDTQYF.

The rearrangement uses TRBV27 and TRBJ2-7; 10 bases fit TRBD2. From germline, CDR1 is MNHEY and CDR2 SMNVEV (reference sequence). This CDR3 region has 16 residues. Trimming cost V 4 bases and J 6 bases; bases outside gene matches: 12. CDR3 amino acids: CASSSFPLAGDAEQYF. The CDR3 DNA follows: TGTGCCAGCAGTTCCTTCCCCCTAGCGGGAGATGCCGAGCAGTACTTC.

The CDR3 is CASSSMGREQYF. Here the CDR3 DNA reads TGTGCCAGCAGTTCAATGGGGAGGGAGCAGTACTTC. The chain joins TRBV6-5 to TRBJ2-7; a weak D match, TRBD2 (6 bases). The germline CDR1 and CDR2 sequences are MNHEY and SVGAGI. This CDR3 is 12 amino acids long. The V gene lost 4 bases and the J gene lost 7 bases, with 11 bases spanning the gap.

The chain links TRBV7-3 to TRBJ2-5; D is unclear. This CDR3 is built from 13 residues. The V gene lost 2 bases and the J gene lost 3 bases, with 7 bases spanning the gap. The germline V gene has CDR1 SGHTA and CDR2 FQGTGA. CDR3 sequence: CASSLWAEETQYF. CDR3 coding DNA: TGTGCCAGCAGCTTATGGGCAGAAGAGACCCAGTACTTC.

The gene calls are TRBV6-6 and TRBJ2-3, with no clear D. Looked up from germline, CDR1 is MNHNY and CDR2 is SVGAGI (reference sequence). The CDR3 consists of 12 residues. V gave up 6 bases and J gave up 6 bases, with 10 bases separating them. CDR3 amino acids: CASSLVEDTQYF. The CDR3 DNA reads TGTGCCAGCAGCCTCGTAGAGGATACGCAGTATTTT.

V is TRBV5-4 and J is TRBJ2-7, with D unresolved. Trimming removed 4 bases at V and 0 bases at J, with 2 bases between. This CDR3 has 11 amino acids. CDR1 is SGHNT and CDR2 is YYREEE in the germline V gene (reference sequence). This chain's CDR3 is CASSPSYEQYF. CDR3 nucleotide sequence: TGTGCCAGCAGCCCCTCCTACGAGCAGTACTTC.